The next 16 T cell receptor beta chains were all read from a single sample in a study of shared clonotypes between healthy human individuals (dated by TCRdb to 2018 to 2021). To prepare the library, the immunoSEQ multiplex PCR assay was applied. What TCRdb holds here is the immuneACCESS table cut down to in-frame rearrangements. Part of the clones is not present; checked against another copy, under half of the missing clones reflect an unresolved V gene, and the others are unexplained. Recorded for this sample are 1.5 million to 2.5 million clones; about 95% of them occurred a single time. The ten largest clones represent around 1% of the sample. CD8 naive samples were CD45RO-negative cells positively selected for CCR7, giving a CD45RA+CCR7+ population that excluded TemRA cells. The sequenced material came from naive CD8+ T cells sorted from blood. The sample's cell subset or site label, decoded: CD45RA+CCR7+. The receptor set was obtained from a man between 18 and 35 years old in good health.

In its sample, this clone was seen once. The chain is built from TRBV27 and TRBJ2-7; D uncertain. The CDR3 extends over 16 amino acids. V lost 6 bases and J 0 bases, leaving 18 bases between the germline ends. The germline V gene has CDR1 MNHEY and CDR2 SMNVEV (reference sequence). The CDR3 coding sequence is TGTGCCAGCAGCCCTCCCAGCGCAACTAACTCCTACGAGCAGTACTTC. This gives the protein CASSPPSATNSYEQYF.

The chain links TRBV29-1 to TRBJ2-7; 7 bases align to TRBD1. Per germline, CDR1 SQVTM and CDR2 ANQGSEA. CDR3 length equals 15 residues. Losses at the gene ends were 3 bases for V and 3 bases for J; bases not matched to a gene: 11. The CDR3 DNA reads as TGCAGCGTTGAGGTATCCGGGACAGAGAGCTACGAGCAGTACTTC. It encodes CSVEVSGTESYEQYF.

This clone was picked up a small number of times. This chain joins TRBV2 and TRBJ1-6; no firm D call. The CDR3 is 12 amino acids. V lost 8 bases and J lost 4, with 6 bases in between. CDR1 is SNHLY and CDR2 is FYNNEI in the germline V gene. The DNA for the CDR3 is TGTGCCAGCGAGGGATATAATTCACCCCTCCACTTT. Protein sequence: CASEGYNSPLHF.

J is TRBJ2-1 and V is TRBV4-1; perhaps TRBD2 as D (6 bases). Per the germline V gene, CDR1 is MGHRA and CDR2 is YSYEKL. The CDR3 loop spans 16 amino acids. V shed 1 base and J shed 0 bases, with 10 bases lying between them. CDR3 sequence (DNA): TGCGCCAGCAGCCAAGGAGTCGGGAGCTCCTACAATGAGCAGTTCTTC. Translation gives CASSQGVGSSYNEQFF.

This clone was observed a few times. This chain links TRBV19 with TRBJ2-7; TRBD1 matches at 9 bases. V lost 5 bases to trimming and J lost 2 bases; unmatched junction nucleotides: 10. This CDR3 has 16 residues. CDR1 is LNHDA, CDR2 SQIVND, per germline (reference sequence). The CDR3 bases are TGTGCCAGTAGTCCAGCGGGGACAGGGACGACCTACGAGCAGTACTTC. Its protein product is CASSPAGTGTTYEQYF.

The chain couples TRBV5-4 to TRBJ1-3; TRBD1 agrees at 7 bases. Germline-derived CDR1 and CDR2 are SGHNT and YYREEE (reference sequence). This CDR3 has 14 residues. Germline trimming cut 5 bases from V and 3 bases from J; bases unmatched to any gene: 5. CDR3 sequence: CASRRQGFGNTIYF. The CDR3 region has the DNA TGTGCCAGCAGAAGACAGGGATTTGGAAACACCATATATTTT. The full variable domain, in which reference TRBV5-4 and TRBJ1-3 provide the parts outside the CDR3, is ETGVTQSPTHLIKTRGQQVTLRCSSQSGHNTVSWYQQALGQGPQFIFQYYREEENGRGNFPPRFSGLQFPNYSSELNVNALELDDSALYLCASRRQGFGNTIYFGEGSWLTVV.

A few counts support this clone. Other DNA sequences within the sample encode an identical CDR3. The chain joins TRBV19 to TRBJ2-7; the D is unclear. The CDR3 totals 13 residues. V was clipped by 8 bases and J by 2 bases, with 13 bases between them. The germline CDR1 and CDR2 sequences are LNHDA and SQIVND (reference sequence). The CDR3 here is CASGDRVTYEQYF. The CDR3 DNA is TGTGCCAGTGGGGATCGGGTCACCTACGAGCAGTACTTC.

The CDR3 loop reads CASSQGQGAGGYTF. The CDR3 DNA reads TGTGCCAGCAGCCAAGGACAGGGGGCGGGTGGCTACACCTTC. The chain has TRBV5-4 and TRBJ1-2; 11 positions match TRBD1. Per the germline V gene, CDR1 is SGHNT and CDR2 is YYREEE (reference sequence). V shed 4 bases and J 7 bases; nucleotides not matched to a gene: 6. There are 14 residues in the CDR3.

This chain links TRBV27 with TRBJ1-4, with D maybe TRBD1 (6 bases). Germline loops: CDR1 MNHEY, CDR2 SMNVEV (reference sequence). The CDR3 totals 16 residues. V was shortened by 4 bases and J by 2 bases, with 14 bases between the two germline ends. The CDR3 region has the DNA TGTGCCAGCAGTTCCTACGAGGGGGATACTAATGAAAAACTGTTTTTT. Translating gives CASSSYEGDTNEKLFF. Full variable domain (rest looked up from reference TRBV27 and TRBJ1-4): EAQVTQNPRYLITVTGKKLTVTCSQNMNHEYMSWYRQDPGLGLRQIYYSMNVEVTDKGDVPEGYKVSRKEKRNFPLILESPSPNQTSLYFCASSSYEGDTNEKLFFGSGTQLSVL.

This chain connects TRBV27 to TRBJ2-7; TRBD1 matches 9 bases. J gave up 5 bases and V 2 bases, and 7 bases lay outside the gene matches. CDR1 and CDR2 (germline): MNHEY, SMNVEV (reference sequence). The CDR3 is made up of 15 amino acids. This CDR3 is CASSLGGTGYDEQYF. CDR3 DNA: TGTGCCAGCAGTTTAGGGGGGACAGGGTACGACGAGCAGTACTTC.

This clone appeared a single time. This sample includes further DNA sequences coding for the same CDR3. The rearrangement joins TRBV5-1 to TRBJ1-1; D uncertain. Trimming took off 0 bases at V and 1 base at J, with 7 bases between the two ends. This CDR3 region has 14 residues. Germline CDR1 is SGHRS and CDR2 is YFSETQ. The CDR3 is CASSLEGGNTEAFF. The DNA for the CDR3 is TGCGCCAGCAGCTTGGAAGGTGGGAACACTGAAGCTTTCTTT.

The chain uses TRBV10-3 and TRBJ1-4; D remains unclear. The CDR3 runs 13 residues. The V gene lost 1 base and the J gene lost 8 bases, with 8 bases spanning the gap. Germline CDR1 ENHRY, CDR2 SYGVKD. Here the CDR3 reads CAISEFGGEKLFF. CDR3 sequence (DNA): TGTGCCATCAGTGAGTTTGGAGGCGAAAAACTGTTTTTT.

The chain carries TRBV6-6 and TRBJ1-1; D is perhaps TRBD1 (5 bases). V lost 7 bases and J lost 1, with 7 bases in between. Germline V gives CDR1 MNHNY, CDR2 SVGAGI (reference sequence). This CDR3 has 12 amino acids. CDR3 in amino acids: CASIQGNTEAFF. DNA of the CDR3: TGTGCCAGCATTCAGGGGAACACTGAAGCTTTCTTT.

This chain joins TRBV27 and TRBJ1-1, with D possibly matching TRBD1 (5 bases). Deletions cut 6 bases from V and 4 bases from J, with 9 bases between. Per germline, CDR1 MNHEY and CDR2 SMNVEV (reference sequence). CDR3 length equals 12 residues. The CDR3 DNA follows: TGTGCCAGCAGGGGGCTTGGCACTGAAGCTTTCTTT. Translated: CASRGLGTEAFF.

The V gene is TRBV6-1, the J gene TRBJ1-5; D is unresolved. With 1 base removed from V and 7 bases from J, the gap between germline ends came to 11 bases. The CDR3 spans 14 residues. The germline gives CDR1 MNHNS, CDR2 SASEGT. CDR3 loop: CASSEEGSWQPQHF. The DNA for the CDR3 is TGTGCCAGCAGTGAAGAAGGGAGCTGGCAGCCCCAGCATTTT.

The rearrangement joins TRBV9 to TRBJ2-7; perhaps TRBD1 as D (5 bases). The CDR3 is 15 residues long. In germline, CDR1 is SGDLS, CDR2 YYNGEE. The ends were cut back, 0 bases at V and 0 bases at J, with 10 bases in the middle. The CDR3 region is CASSVEDNTSYEQYF. Here the CDR3 DNA reads TGTGCCAGCAGCGTAGAGGACAATACCTCCTACGAGCAGTACTTC.